Following are 12 T cell receptor beta chains from one sample sequenced in a study of long-term antiretroviral therapy in people with HIV. Runs used v3.0 of the immunoSEQ assay and were done at survey level. Produced via immunoSEQ multiplex PCR; TCRdb's table is partial and in-frame only. The profile shows about 32,000 clones, around 94% of them singletons. The source was unsorted PBMCs, collected 4.1 years after starting antiretroviral therapy. These receptors originate from a woman in her 50s with HIV.

The rearrangement joins TRBV27 to TRBJ2-4, with D hard to call. Germline loops: CDR1 MNHEY, CDR2 SMNVEV (reference sequence). CDR3 length: 16 amino acids. V was shortened by 2 bases and J by 0 bases, with 11 bases between the two germline ends. The CDR3 loop is CASSLVDLLAKNIQYF. The CDR3 region has the DNA TGTGCCAGCAGTTTAGTCGATTTACTAGCCAAAAACATTCAGTACTTC.

As DNA, the CDR3 is TGCGCCAGCAGCTTGGAGGGCGGGGGGGCTCAAGAGACCCAGTACTTC. This sequence encodes CASSLEGGGAQETQYF. The chain carries TRBV5-1 and TRBJ2-5; 9 bases match TRBD2. Germline loops: CDR1 SGHRS, CDR2 YFSETQ. The J segment lost 2 bases and the V segment lost 0 bases, leaving 5 bases of the junction unmatched. The CDR3 contains 16 residues.

The chain combines TRBV5-4 with TRBJ1-2; D remains unclear. The CDR3 covers 14 residues. Germline V gives CDR1 SGHNT, CDR2 YYREEE (reference sequence). Trimming left V 1 base short and J 1 base short, with 8 bases between. In DNA, the CDR3 is TGTGCCAGCAGCTTGTCTGCCAGTAACTATGGCTACACCTTC. It translates to CASSLSASNYGYTF.

The V call is TRBV10-3, the J call TRBJ1-1; D possibly corresponds to TRBD1 (5 bases). Trimming stripped 6 bases from V and 1 base from J, with 15 bases between. Germline-derived CDR1 and CDR2 are ENHRY and SYGVKD. The CDR3 extends over 15 amino acids. The CDR3 here is CAISPGAASNTEAFF. Written as DNA, the CDR3 is TGTGCCATCAGCCCCGGGGCAGCCTCGAACACTGAAGCTTTCTTT.

V is TRBV7-2 and J is TRBJ2-7; 8 bases line up with TRBD1. V was pared by 3 bases and J by 7 bases, with 5 bases of the junction left unmatched. The length of the CDR3 is 13 residues. Germline lookup yields CDR1 SGHTA and CDR2 FQGNSA. This chain's CDR3 is CASSLDRAGEQYF. The CDR3, as DNA: TGTGCCAGCAGCTTGGACAGGGCAGGGGAGCAGTACTTC.

V and J are TRBV7-9 and TRBJ2-1; D unclear. This CDR3 is built from 15 residues. Per the germline V gene, CDR1 is SEHNR and CDR2 is FQNEAQ (reference sequence). V lost 4 bases and J 7 bases, leaving 17 bases between the germline ends. The CDR3 protein is CASSSAPSSRNEQFF. The CDR3 DNA reads TGTGCCAGCAGCTCCGCCCCTTCTTCACGGAATGAGCAGTTCTTC.

The chain is built from TRBV2 and TRBJ1-1, with 7 bases fitting TRBD1. V lost 4 bases and J lost 2; bases outside the gene matches: 4. Germline V gene sequence: CDR1 SNHLY, CDR2 FYNNEI. The CDR3 covers 14 residues. The CDR3 DNA reads as TGTGCCAGCAGTGCCGACAGGGTCAACACTGAAGCTTTCTTT. Its protein product is CASSADRVNTEAFF. The entire variable domain, with the rest obtained from reference TRBV2 and TRBJ1-1, is as follows: EPEVTQTPSHQVTQMGQEVILRCVPISNHLYFYWYRQILGQKVEFLVSFYNNEISEKSEIFDDQFSVERPDGSNFTLKIRSTKLEDSAMYFCASSADRVNTEAFFGQGTRLTVV.

The rearrangement joins TRBV29-1 to TRBJ1-5, with TRBD1 as a possible D gene (5 bases). The CDR3 runs to 13 residues. CDR1 is SQVTM and CDR2 is ANQGSEA in the germline V gene. V was cut by 4 bases and J by 6 bases, with 13 bases left in between. This CDR3 is CSVGDAGGQPQHF. CDR3 DNA sequence: TGCAGCGTTGGAGACGCGGGGGGTCAGCCCCAGCATTTT.

This sequence joins TRBV4-2 and TRBJ2-2; D is ambiguous. V was trimmed by 1 base and J by 5 bases, leaving 5 bases between them. Germline assignment: CDR1 LGHNA and CDR2 YNFKEQ. The CDR3 spans 13 residues. CDR3 protein: CASSQGRTGELFF. The CDR3 DNA follows: TGTGCCAGCAGCCAAGGTCGGACCGGGGAGCTGTTTTTT.

The V call is TRBV7-9, the J call TRBJ1-2, with unresolved D. The CDR3 runs 14 residues. V was pared by 3 bases and J by 0 bases, with 8 bases between. Per germline, CDR1 SEHNR and CDR2 FQNEAQ (reference sequence). The CDR3 region is CASSFLGTNYGYTF. CDR3 DNA sequence: TGTGCCAGCAGCTTTTTAGGGACTAACTATGGCTACACCTTC.

Here the CDR3 reads CASSTTGHEQYF. CDR3 nucleotide sequence: TGTGCCAGCAGCACCACCGGACACGAGCAGTACTTC. The gene calls are TRBV6-5 and TRBJ2-7; no clear D gene. CDR1 and CDR2 from the germline V gene are MNHEY and SVGAGI. V was clipped by 6 bases and J by 5 bases, with 11 bases between them. CDR3 length equals 12 residues.

The chain is built from TRBV2 and TRBJ1-2; unclear D gene. CDR1 SNHLY and CDR2 FYNNEI come from the germline V gene. The CDR3 extends over 13 amino acids. The V end lost 3 bases, the J end lost 5 bases, and 10 bases lay between the germline ends. The CDR3 DNA follows: TGTGCCAGCAGTGAGGGCCTTGCATATGGCTACACCTTC. Translated, it gives CASSEGLAYGYTF.